This passage covers 6 T cell receptor beta chains from one sample sequenced in a study of response to subunit inactivated influenza vaccine. TCRdb itself ran the RT-PCR reads through MiXCR, one entry per CDR3 protein. The sample holds around 520,000 distinct CDR3 sequences, 25% seen once. This sample comprised CD4+ T cells sorted from PBMCs, obtained less than 6 days after vaccination. The receptors derive from a middle-aged man who received an inactivated influenza vaccine.

V and J are TRBV29-1 and TRBJ1-1; 8 positions agree with TRBD1. The CDR3 totals 14 residues. Per germline, CDR1 SQVTM and CDR2 ANQGSEA. The V segment lost 5 bases and the J segment 1 base; nucleotides outside the gene matches: 6. DNA for the CDR3: TGCAGCGTTAATACGGACAGGGCGAACACTGAAGCTTTCTTT. Protein product: CSVNTDRANTEAFF.

A word on this clonotype: A much larger clone differs by one base, so this may be a read error. The chain joins TRBV6-5 to TRBJ2-5; D unclear. V lost 0 bases, J lost 5 bases, and 19 bases lay in between. The CDR3 length is 17 residues. Germline V gene sequence: CDR1 MNHEY, CDR2 SVGAGI. This CDR3 is CASSYSIGFSFVETQYF. CDR3 DNA sequence: TGTGCCAGCAGTTACTCGATAGGCTTCTCATTCGTGGAGACCCAGTACTTC.

The rearrangement uses TRBV6-2 or TRBV6-3 and TRBJ2-7; 8 bases match TRBD2. Germline V CDR1 and CDR2: MNHEY, SVGEGT. The CDR3 contains 12 residues. CDR3 in amino acids: CTSGRGYYEQYF. The DNA for the CDR3 is TGTACTAGCGGTCGAGGTTACTACGAGCAGTACTTC.

V and J are TRBV7-3 and TRBJ2-4; D remains unclear. Germline-derived CDR1 and CDR2 are SGHTA and FQGTGA. The CDR3 spans 15 residues. With 3 bases removed from V and 0 bases from J, the gap between germline ends came to 9 bases. The CDR3 nucleotides are TGTGCCAGCAGCTTGGACGCCTTAGCCAAAAACATTCAGTACTTC. Its protein product is CASSLDALAKNIQYF.

This clonotype showed up just a few times. The V call is TRBV5-6, the J call TRBJ2-7, with TRBD1 as a possible D gene (6 bases). V shed 2 bases and J shed 5 bases, with 20 bases lying between them. The germline gives CDR1 SGHDT, CDR2 YYEEEE. The CDR3 has 16 amino acids. The DNA for the CDR3 is TGTGCCAGCAGCTTACCTGGACAGTTAAGACAGAACGAGCAGTACTTC. This encodes CASSLPGQLRQNEQYF.

The J gene is TRBJ1-2, the V gene TRBV14; tentative D call: TRBD1 (5 bases). The germline V gene encodes CDR1 SGHDN and CDR2 FVKESK. The CDR3 extends over 15 amino acids. The V and J ends lost 2 bases and 6 bases respectively, with 16 bases between them. CDR3 protein: CASSQIRAGRHGYTF. The CDR3 nucleotides read TGTGCCAGCAGCCAAATCAGGGCTGGAAGACATGGCTACACCTTC.